This T cell receptor beta chain was sequenced for a study of shared clonotypes between healthy human individuals. Broader study findings: The four-donor shared clonotypes exceeded non-shared clonotypes in generation probability, with non-shared ones scoring lower.

Note on this clone: Antigen specificity is unknown.

After removal of 2 bases from V and 0 bases from J, the junction contained 5 bases not matched to a gene. CDR1 MGHRA and CDR2 YSYEKL come from the germline V gene. This CDR3 is 16 amino acids long. At a deep level, the assay was run. This table comes from immunoSEQ multiplex PCR, and its TCRdb copy is limited to in-frame clones, with some not included. The sample has 110,000 or so clones, approximately 70% seen once. The chain joins TRBV4-1 to TRBJ1-1; the match to TRBD1 covers 8 bases. Sequencing used memory CD8+ T cells sorted from blood. Subset meaning: CD45RO+ cells pooled with CCR7-negative TemRA cells. The TCR originated in a woman between 25 and 40 years old in good health. The CDR3 protein is CASSQQGQGLNTEAFF. The CDR3 region has the DNA TGCGCCAGCAGCCAACAAGGACAGGGTCTGAACACTGAAGCTTTCTTT.